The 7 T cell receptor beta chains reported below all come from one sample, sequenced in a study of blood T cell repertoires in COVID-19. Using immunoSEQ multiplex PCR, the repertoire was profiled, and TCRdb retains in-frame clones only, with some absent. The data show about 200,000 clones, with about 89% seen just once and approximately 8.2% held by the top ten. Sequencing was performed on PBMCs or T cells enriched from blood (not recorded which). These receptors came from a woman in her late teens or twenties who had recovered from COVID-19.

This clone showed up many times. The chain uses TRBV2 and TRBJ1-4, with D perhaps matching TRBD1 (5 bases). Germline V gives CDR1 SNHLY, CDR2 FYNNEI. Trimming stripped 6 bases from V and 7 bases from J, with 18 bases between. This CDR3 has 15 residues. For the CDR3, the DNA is TGTGCCAGCAGCCCCGGACAAACGGCTTTTGAAAAACTGTTTTTT. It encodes CASSPGQTAFEKLFF.

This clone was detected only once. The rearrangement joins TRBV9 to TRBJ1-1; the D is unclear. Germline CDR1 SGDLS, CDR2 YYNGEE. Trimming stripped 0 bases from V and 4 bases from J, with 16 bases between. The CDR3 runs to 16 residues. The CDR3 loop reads CASSVAGVERATEAFF. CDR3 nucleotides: TGTGCCAGCAGCGTAGCTGGAGTGGAGAGGGCCACTGAAGCTTTCTTT.

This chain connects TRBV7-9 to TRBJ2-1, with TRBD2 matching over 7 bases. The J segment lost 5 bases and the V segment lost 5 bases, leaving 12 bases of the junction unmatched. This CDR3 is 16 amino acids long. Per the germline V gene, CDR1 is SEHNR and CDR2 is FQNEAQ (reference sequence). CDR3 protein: CASSPQRGPWDNEQFF. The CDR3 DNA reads TGTGCCAGCAGCCCGCAGCGGGGCCCTTGGGACAATGAGCAGTTCTTC.

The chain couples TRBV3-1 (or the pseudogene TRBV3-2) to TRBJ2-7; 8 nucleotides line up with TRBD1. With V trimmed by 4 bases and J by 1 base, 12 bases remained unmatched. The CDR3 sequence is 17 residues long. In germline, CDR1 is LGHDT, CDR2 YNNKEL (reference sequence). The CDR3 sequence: CASSLSPTGTGSYEQYF. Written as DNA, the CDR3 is TGTGCCAGCAGCCTTTCTCCGACCGGGACAGGATCCTACGAGCAGTACTTC.

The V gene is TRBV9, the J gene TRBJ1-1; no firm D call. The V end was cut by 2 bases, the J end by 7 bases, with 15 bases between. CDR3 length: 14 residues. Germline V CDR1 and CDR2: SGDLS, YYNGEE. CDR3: CASSVTGLAGEAFF. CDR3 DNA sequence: TGTGCCAGCAGCGTGACCGGTCTGGCAGGTGAAGCTTTCTTT.

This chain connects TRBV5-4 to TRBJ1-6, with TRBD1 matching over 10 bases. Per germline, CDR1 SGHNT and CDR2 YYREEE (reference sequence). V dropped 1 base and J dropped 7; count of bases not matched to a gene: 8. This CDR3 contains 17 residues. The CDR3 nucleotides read TGTGCCAGCAGCTTGCAGTCGCCGACAGGGGGCAATTCACCCCTCCACTTT. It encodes CASSLQSPTGGNSPLHF.

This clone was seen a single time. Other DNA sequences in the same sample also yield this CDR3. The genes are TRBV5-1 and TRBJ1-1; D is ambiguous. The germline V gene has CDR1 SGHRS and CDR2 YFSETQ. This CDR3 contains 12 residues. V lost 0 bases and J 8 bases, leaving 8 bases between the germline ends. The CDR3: CASSLAGSEAFF. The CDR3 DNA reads TGCGCCAGCAGCTTGGCCGGGAGCGAAGCTTTCTTT.